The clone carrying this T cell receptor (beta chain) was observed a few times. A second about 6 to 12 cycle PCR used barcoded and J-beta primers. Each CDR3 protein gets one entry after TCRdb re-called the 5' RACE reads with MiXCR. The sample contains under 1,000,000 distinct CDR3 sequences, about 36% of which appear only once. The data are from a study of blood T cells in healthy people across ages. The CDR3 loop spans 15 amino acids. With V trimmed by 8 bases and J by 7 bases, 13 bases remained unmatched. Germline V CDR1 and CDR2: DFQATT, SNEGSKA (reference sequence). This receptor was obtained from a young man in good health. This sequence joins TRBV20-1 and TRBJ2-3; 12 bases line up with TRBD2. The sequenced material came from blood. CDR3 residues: CSSSGLAGGPNTQYF. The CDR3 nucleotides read TGCAGTTCCTCAGGGCTAGCGGGGGGGCCAAATACGCAGTATTTT.